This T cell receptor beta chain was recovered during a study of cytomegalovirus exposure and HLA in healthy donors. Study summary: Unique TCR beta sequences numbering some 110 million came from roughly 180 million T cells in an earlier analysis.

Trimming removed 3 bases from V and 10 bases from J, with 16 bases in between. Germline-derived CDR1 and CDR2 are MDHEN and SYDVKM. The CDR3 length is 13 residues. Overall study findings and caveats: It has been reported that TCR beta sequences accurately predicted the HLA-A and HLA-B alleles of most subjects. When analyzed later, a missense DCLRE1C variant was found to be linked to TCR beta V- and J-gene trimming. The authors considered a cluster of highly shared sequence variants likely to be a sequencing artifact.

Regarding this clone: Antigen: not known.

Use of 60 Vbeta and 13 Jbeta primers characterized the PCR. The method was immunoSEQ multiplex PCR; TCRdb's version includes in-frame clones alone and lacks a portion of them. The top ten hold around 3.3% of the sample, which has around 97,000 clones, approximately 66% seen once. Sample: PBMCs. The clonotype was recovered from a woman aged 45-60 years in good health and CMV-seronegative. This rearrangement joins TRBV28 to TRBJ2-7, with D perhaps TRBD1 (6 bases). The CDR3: CASSFSVVDSQYF. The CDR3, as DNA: TGTGCCAGCAGTTTTTCCGTAGTGGACAGCCAGTACTTC.